Listed below are T cell receptor beta chains from one sample, sequenced in a study of shared clonotypes between healthy human individuals. Clones were read by immunoSEQ multiplex PCR, and TCRdb kept only the in-frame ones, dropping some. The data hold 1,400,000 or so clones, with about 98.5% observed a single time. The sample consisted of naive CD4+ T cells sorted from blood. Receptors were obtained from a man aged 30 to 39 in good health. The CDR3 runs from the conserved cysteine through the conserved F or W. Each record gives: clone size, V gene, D gene, J gene, CDR3 DNA, CDR3 protein. D genes are given only for firm matches. Not every row has a clone size; where given, it reads once, few, many or a size class.

clone size: -
V gene: TRBV2
D gene: -
J gene: TRBJ2-2
CDR3 DNA: TGTGCCAGCAGTCCCGGGGTCGGCGGGGAGCTGTTTTTT
CDR3 protein: CASSPGVGGELFF

clone size: -
V gene: TRBV14
D gene: -
J gene: TRBJ2-3
CDR3 DNA: TGTGCCAGCAGCCCCCCTCGGTCTCGAGGGTCGGCAGATACGCAGTATTTT
CDR3 protein: CASSPPRSRGSADTQYF

clone size: -
V gene: TRBV7-9
D gene: -
J gene: TRBJ2-2
CDR3 DNA: TGTGCCAGCAGCCCCGGCGGGGGCGCGGGGGAGCTGTTTTTT
CDR3 protein: CASSPGGGAGELFF

clone size: -
V gene: TRBV7-9
D gene: -
J gene: TRBJ1-2
CDR3 DNA: TGTGCCAGCAGCTGGCCATCCGGGACGGTTATGGAAGAGAGCACCTTC
CDR3 protein: CASSWPSGTVMEESTF

clone size: -
V gene: TRBV7-8
D gene: -
J gene: TRBJ1-5
CDR3 DNA: TGTGCCAGCAGCTTAGGGGGACTCGGGAGGTATCAGCCCCAGCATTTT
CDR3 protein: CASSLGGLGRYQPQHF

clone size: -
V gene: TRBV30
D gene: -
J gene: TRBJ2-5
CDR3 DNA: TGTGCCTGCGGGGAAGAGACCCAGTACTTC
CDR3 protein: CACGEETQYF

clone size: -
V gene: TRBV28
D gene: TRBD2
J gene: TRBJ2-2
CDR3 DNA: TGTGCCAGCAGATCGGGAGGTTGGGACACCGGGGAGCTGTTTTTT
CDR3 protein: CASRSGGWDTGELFF

clone size: -
V gene: TRBV5-1
D gene: -
J gene: TRBJ2-1
CDR3 DNA: TGCGCCAGCAGCCCACAGGAGAACAATGAGCAGTTCTTC
CDR3 protein: CASSPQENNEQFF

clone size: -
V gene: TRBV29-1
D gene: -
J gene: TRBJ2-1
CDR3 DNA: TGCAGCGCCCATCCCGACAGCAACAATGAGCAGTTCTTC
CDR3 protein: CSAHPDSNNEQFF

clone size: -
V gene: TRBV21-1
D gene: -
J gene: TRBJ2-7
CDR3 DNA: TGTGCCAGCAGCAAATCCGAAACGGTGAGAGACTCGGATCACTGGGACGGGGGCTACGAGCAGTACTTC
CDR3 protein: CASSKSETVRDSDHWDGGYEQYF

clone size: -
V gene: TRBV11-2
D gene: -
J gene: TRBJ1-3
CDR3 DNA: TGTGCCAGCAGCTTACCTGACAGGCGGTATGGAAACACCATATATTTT
CDR3 protein: CASSLPDRRYGNTIYF

clone size: -
V gene: TRBV13
D gene: -
J gene: TRBJ2-7
CDR3 DNA: TGTGCCAGCAGCAGCAACGCCCCAGGGATGCAGTACTTC
CDR3 protein: CASSSNAPGMQYF

clone size: -
V gene: TRBV5-1
D gene: TRBD1
J gene: TRBJ1-1
CDR3 DNA: TGCGCCAGCAGCTTGGACAGGGGCCTTGAAGCTTTCTTT
CDR3 protein: CASSLDRGLEAFF

clone size: once
V gene: TRBV7-2
D gene: TRBD2
J gene: TRBJ2-7
CDR3 DNA: TGTGCCAGCAGCGAAACTAGCGGGAGGGTCTACGAGCAGTACTTC
CDR3 protein: CASSETSGRVYEQYF

clone size: -
V gene: TRBV5-1
D gene: -
J gene: TRBJ1-2
CDR3 DNA: TGCGCCAGCAGCTTGATCGCCAAGGGGGGGAATGGCTACACCTTC
CDR3 protein: CASSLIAKGGNGYTF